These T cell receptor beta chains were read from a single sample in a study of immune characterization of retroperitoneal liposarcoma. TCRdb reprocessed the PCR reads with MiXCR, giving one entry per CDR3 protein. The top ten clones hold 8.2% of a sample with about 10,000 distinct CDR3 sequences, around 30% of them seen once. The material sequenced was tumor tissue. Every receptor here comes from a male donor with retroperitoneal liposarcoma. Both conserved end residues are part of each CDR3. The order of the fields is J gene, D gene, clone size, V gene, CDR3 protein, CDR3 DNA. A D gene is named only where the DNA matches it firmly. The size of a clone is reported for some rows only, either as once, few or many, or as a class for expanded clones.

>TRBJ2-1|.|many|TRBV7-9
CASNPARTEQFF
TGTGCCAGCAACCCGGCGAGGACTGAGCAGTTCTTC
>TRBJ2-3|TRBD2|.|TRBV7-6
CASSGTSGWNTQYF
TGTGCCAGCAGCGGGACTAGCGGCTGGAATACGCAGTATTTT
>TRBJ2-7|TRBD2|medium-sized|TRBV6-1
CASSEEYLAGFNNEQYF
TGTGCCAGCAGTGAAGAGTACCTAGCGGGATTTAACAATGAGCAGTACTTC
>TRBJ2-3|.|many|TRBV7-2
CASSLGGASDTQYF
TGTGCCAGCAGCTTAGGAGGTGCTTCAGATACGCAGTATTTT
>TRBJ2-3|.|medium-sized|TRBV6-1
CASTLTDTDTQYF
TGTGCCAGCACCTTGACGGACACAGATACGCAGTATTTT
>TRBJ2-3|TRBD2|.|TRBV5-6
CASSGGGADTQYF
TGTGCCAGCTCCGGCGGGGGGGCAGATACGCAGTATTTT
>TRBJ1-5|TRBD1|.|TRBV6-1
CASSGRQGGGNQPQHF
TGTGCCAGCAGTGGCCGACAGGGAGGAGGCAATCAGCCCCAGCATTTT
>TRBJ1-5|.|.|TRBV6-5
CASSLRDQVEPQHF
TGTGCCAGCAGCCTCAGGGATCAGGTAGAGCCCCAGCATTTT
>TRBJ2-7|.|medium-sized|TRBV27
CASSIPGRGSYNEQYF
TGTGCCAGCAGTATCCCGGGACGGGGCTCCTACAATGAGCAGTACTTC
>TRBJ2-3|TRBD2|.|TRBV6-1
CASGTSGGAPDTQYF
TGTGCCAGCGGCACTAGCGGGGGGGCCCCAGATACGCAGTATTTT
>TRBJ2-1|TRBD2|medium-sized|TRBV6-1
CASRLATYYEQFF
TGTGCCAGCAGACTAGCGACCTACTACGAGCAGTTCTTC
>TRBJ2-1|TRBD1|medium-sized|TRBV6-1
CASSSRQGGSGQFF
TGTGCCAGCAGTAGTCGACAGGGGGGAAGCGGGCAGTTCTTC
>TRBJ2-4|.|once|TRBV14
CASSQDLGEQYF
TGTGCCAGCAGCCAAGATTTAGGGGAGCAGTACTTC
>TRBJ1-2|.|.|TRBV6-5
CASQTGRNYGYTF
TGTGCCAGCCAAACAGGGAGGAACTATGGCTACACCTTC
>TRBJ1-3|.|.|TRBV7-6
CASSVGQGNTIYF
TGTGCCAGCAGCGTCGGACAGGGAAACACCATATATTTT
>TRBJ2-2|TRBD1|few|TRBV7-6
CASSARQGMAGELFF
TGTGCCAGCAGCGCCCGACAGGGGATGGCCGGGGAGCTGTTTTTT
>TRBJ2-3|.|many|TRBV11-2
CASSLLSGADADTQYF
TGTGCCAGCAGCTTATTATCGGGAGCCGACGCAGATACGCAGTATTTT
>TRBJ2-1|TRBD1|few|TRBV11-1
CASSNRKQGARYNEQFF
TGTGCCAGCTCGAATAGAAAACAGGGGGCTCGCTACAATGAGCAGTTCTTC
>TRBJ2-7|TRBD2|medium-sized|TRBV7-2
CASSFSGSTYEQYF
TGTGCCAGCAGCTTTAGCGGGAGCACCTACGAGCAGTACTTC
>TRBJ2-3|.|.|TRBV6-6
CASSYSQVYTDTQYF
TGTGCCAGCAGTTACTCTCAGGTGTACACAGATACGCAGTATTTT
>TRBJ2-5|TRBD2|few|TRBV11-2
CASSYPPRSGGGTTQYF
TGTGCCAGCAGCTACCCCCCCCGTAGCGGGGGGGGGACGACCCAGTACTTC
>TRBJ2-1|TRBD2|.|TRBV27
CASIGLMTSGYNEQFF
TGTGCCAGCATCGGGTTGATGACTAGCGGATACAATGAGCAGTTCTTC
>TRBJ2-5|.|few|TRBV6-1
CASTQGETQYF
TGTGCCAGCACCCAGGGAGAGACCCAGTACTTC
>TRBJ2-1|.|.|TRBV6-5
CASSYSGYEQFF
TGTGCCAGCAGTTACTCTGGGTATGAGCAGTTCTTC
>TRBJ1-5|.|many|TRBV6-1
CASQASLNQPQHF
TGTGCCAGCCAGGCGAGTTTGAATCAGCCCCAGCATTTT
>TRBJ2-1|TRBD1|few|TRBV6-1
CASSEANRDRGYF
TGTGCCAGCAGTGAAGCAAACCGGGACAGGGGGTACTTC
>TRBJ2-1|.|.|TRBV6-1
CASSFLVGSYNEQFF
TGTGCCAGCAGCTTCCTAGTGGGTTCCTACAATGAGCAGTTCTTC
>TRBJ2-7|TRBD2|few|TRBV4-1
CASSQDRGGFGYEQYF
TGCGCCAGCAGCCAAGATCGGGGGGGATTCGGTTACGAGCAGTACTTC
>TRBJ2-2|.|.|TRBV7-6
CASSLVTPGELFF
TGTGCTAGCAGCTTAGTAACTCCCGGGGAGCTGTTTTTT
>TRBJ2-4|TRBD1|few|TRBV7-2
CASTTPGQGRDIQYF
TGTGCCAGCACCACCCCGGGACAGGGGAGGGACATTCAGTACTTC
>TRBJ2-6|TRBD1|few|TRBV12-3/TRBV12-4
CATRQGASGANVLTF
TGTGCCACCCGACAGGGGGCATCTGGGGCCAACGTCCTGACTTTC
>TRBJ2-3|.|medium-sized|TRBV12-3/TRBV12-4
CASTLGGTTDTQYF
TGTGCCAGCACCTTGGGGGGAACCACAGATACGCAGTATTTT
>TRBJ2-1|.|few|TRBV7-3
CASSLHPPRGPNNEQFF
TGTGCCAGCAGCCTTCATCCTCCGAGGGGCCCCAACAATGAGCAGTTCTTC
>TRBJ2-7|.|.|TRBV6-1
CASSELSGASYEQYF
TGTGCCAGCAGTGAATTGTCGGGGGCCTCCTACGAGCAGTACTTC
>TRBJ2-5|TRBD1|medium-sized|TRBV6-1
CASVWTGRETQYF
TGTGCCAGCGTCTGGACAGGACGAGAGACCCAGTACTTC
>TRBJ2-7|.|.|TRBV7-6
CASSLGPTRYEQYF
TGTGCCAGCAGCTTAGGTCCGACTCGATACGAGCAGTACTTC
>TRBJ2-5|TRBD2|.|TRBV12-5
CASGLVLADYNEQYF
TGTGCTAGTGGTTTGGTACTAGCGGACTACAATGAGCAGTACTTC
>TRBJ2-1|TRBD2|.|TRBV11-3
CASSHYLAGGIYNEQFF
TGTGCCAGCAGCCATTACCTAGCGGGAGGGATCTACAATGAGCAGTTCTTC
>TRBJ2-5|TRBD1|.|TRBV6-1
CASGESAGGQETQYF
TGTGCCAGCGGTGAGTCGGCAGGGGGCCAAGAGACCCAGTACTTC
>TRBJ2-1|.|medium-sized|TRBV6-1
CASSLYRDAWETQFF
TGTGCCAGCAGTCTCTACAGGGATGCATGGGAGACCCAGTTCTTC
>TRBJ2-3|.|medium-sized|TRBV11-3
CASSFGGDTDTQYF
TGTGCCAGCAGCTTCGGGGGTGACACAGATACGCAGTATTTT
>TRBJ2-1|.|.|TRBV25-1
CASTKKEGSNEQFF
TGTGCCAGCACCAAGAAAGAGGGCTCCAATGAGCAGTTCTTC
>TRBJ2-5|.|.|TRBV6-1
CASSYVRNQETQYF
TGTGCCAGCAGTTATGTCCGGAACCAAGAGACCCAGTACTTC
>TRBJ2-7|.|many|TRBV7-6
CASSLGTETYEQYF
TGTGCCAGCAGCTTAGGGACTGAAACCTACGAGCAGTACTTC
>TRBJ2-1|.|few|TRBV6-1
CASSDPGLATVYNEQFF
TGTGCCAGCAGCGACCCGGGACTCGCCACGGTTTACAATGAGCAGTTCTTC
>TRBJ2-6|TRBD1|medium-sized|TRBV6-1
CASTLTGGTSGANVLTF
TGTGCCAGCACCCTGACAGGGGGTACTTCTGGGGCCAACGTCCTGACTTTC
>TRBJ2-1|.|large|TRBV7-2
CASSFNGGFEQFF
TGTGCCAGCAGCTTTAACGGGGGCTTTGAGCAGTTCTTC